The entry below gives a single TCR beta chain sequence along with its context. Its antigen remains unidentified. One base away there is no much larger clone; base qualities are not given. The V end loses 2 bases and the J end loses 0 bases, and a stretch of 7 bases separates them. The germline V gene (reference sequence) specifies MNHEY as CDR1 and SMNVEV as CDR2. Spanning cysteine to phenylalanine, the CDR3 consists of 14 amino acids. The kept DNA is CDR3 alone, 42 bases in frame from the first base. These data belong to a study of relationships among human T cell subsets (dated by TCRdb to the early 2010s). With respect to the entire study: Sequencing was performed on eight distinct blood T cell populations: pan T, CD8 cytotoxic, regulatory, Th1, Th2, naive plus transitional, activated and memory cells. Points the paper makes about the study in general: More than 60% of CD8+ cytotoxic sequences came from clones with more than 100 reads, while the regulatory and Th2 subsets showed few clones of that size. No statistically significant differences in V, D and J usage, CDR3 length or N-nucleotide additions were observed among the seven subsets. A CD4+CD8+ double-positive population could not be ruled out by the bead-based sorting. Substantial CDR3 sharing among Th1, Th2 and regulatory T cells was interpreted as suggesting stochastic cell fate choices.

Th2 cells were selected as CD4+CD25-CD294+ cells with anti-CD294 beads, after CD4+CD56+ NKT cells were removed. Miltenyi superparamagnetic beads coated with subset-specific monoclonal antibodies were used to isolate the T cell subsets. All T cell populations were isolated from peripheral blood. Ficoll separation was used to obtain mononuclear cells from whole blood, after which anti-CD14 microbeads were used to deplete monocytes. Right after isolation, the cell populations were resuspended in RNAprotect reagent. The library was prepared using multiplex PCR. The sequencer was a 454 GS FLX. TCR alpha and beta CDR3 regions were amplified from mRNA by semiquantitative ARM-PCR. ARM-PCR used tagged nested gene-specific primers, after which communal superprimers carried out exponential amplification. Before the second amplification round was performed on first-round PCR products, the nested primers were removed by exonuclease. Sequencing of the amplicons was performed on the 454 platform, which allows millions of DNA fragments to be sequenced rapidly without cloning bias. A read was counted as effective if the read could be mapped to both V and J germline segments. From the authors' description of their analysis: IRmap, which uses pyromap, a Smith-Waterman modification adapted to 454 sequencing errors, was used to assign reads to germline V, D and J segments. D-beta assignments were filtered with cutoffs set at the 99th percentile of alignment scores obtained from simulated random sequences. The amino acids between the conserved V-segment Y[YFLI]C motif and the J-segment [FW]GXGT motif were defined as CDR3. Repertoire diversity was estimated with a compound Poisson process model previously applied to large-scale EST data. A procedure for detecting cross-contamination was used to argue that the shared CDR3s did not come from sample contamination. TCRdb applied fastp at Q25 and MiXCR to the public reads, then kept only in-frame beta chains. Duplicate CDR3 protein sequences are folded into a single record with the most common DNA and genes. In this record, the V and J calls reflect TCRdb's handling and not the investigators' own analysis. This sample gives a few thousand distinct CDR3 sequences in total; roughly 51% of them show up just once. Clones ranked in the top ten supply more than 2.5% of the sample.

This sequence originates from a man aged 35-49 years in good health. Specimen: CD4+ Th2 cells sorted from blood. The cell subset or site label, read with the paper, signifies: CD4+CD25-CD294+ T helper 2 cells. The chain uses TRBV27 and TRBJ2-5; a tentative D match to TRBD1 spans 5 bases. The CDR3 sequence is CASSLPGHQETQYF. The nucleotide sequence reads as follows: TGTGCCAGCAGTTTACCAGGGCACCAAGAGACCCAGTACTTC.